Listed below are T cell receptor beta chains from one sample, sequenced in a study of blood T cell repertoires in COVID-19. Sequencing used immunoSEQ multiplex PCR; TCRdb keeps in-frame clones, though not all of them. The sample holds 68,000 or so clones, about 90% seen once. Sequencing was carried out using peripheral blood. All receptors derive from a human donor in a cohort sampled during active COVID-19. The CDR3 runs from the conserved cysteine through the conserved F or W. The D gene is left open where the match is weak. For some rows the clone size is stated as once, few or many, or as a class when expanded; others skip it.

CDR3 length | J gene | D gene | clone size | V gene | CDR3 DNA | CDR3 protein
15 | TRBJ2-7 | . | . | TRBV7-8 | TGTGCCAGCAGCTTAGCGGGGGCAAGCCCCTACGAGCAGTACTTC | CASSLAGASPYEQYF
15 | TRBJ2-5 | . | . | TRBV3-1/TRBV3-2 | TGTGCCAGCAGCCAAGGGAGGGCTCGGCTCGAGACCCAGTACTTC | CASSQGRARLETQYF
12 | TRBJ2-1 | . | . | TRBV30 | TGTGCCTGGAGTGTACTTTCTAGCAAACAGTTCTTC | CAWSVLSSKQFF
12 | TRBJ2-3 | . | . | TRBV30 | TGTGCCTGGGCTAGAAGGGGGGATACGCAGTATTTT | CAWARRGDTQYF
15 | TRBJ1-1 | TRBD1 | . | TRBV6-5 | TGTGCCAGCAGCCGCGGACAGGGGAAGAACACTGAAGCTTTCTTT | CASSRGQGKNTEAFF
14 | TRBJ1-5 | . | . | TRBV4-1 | TGCGCCAGCAGCCAAGAGTATAGCAATCAGCCCCAGCATTTT | CASSQEYSNQPQHF
18 | TRBJ1-4 | . | . | TRBV5-1 | TGCGCCAGCAGCGTGGACCCTCTAGACTTTGCAACTAATGAAAAACTGTTTTTT | CASSVDPLDFATNEKLFF
18 | TRBJ2-1 | TRBD2 | . | TRBV4-3 | TGCGCCAGCAGCCAGGACGGACTAGCGGGACTCTCCTACAATGAGCAGTTCTTC | CASSQDGLAGLSYNEQFF
14 | TRBJ2-1 | TRBD1 | once | TRBV6-5 | TGTGCCAGCAGACCCGACAGGGCCTACAATGAGCAGTTCTTC | CASRPDRAYNEQFF
15 | TRBJ2-2 | TRBD1 | . | TRBV2 | TGTGCCAGCAGCGGTCAGGGGGTCCTCACCGGGGAGCTGTTTTTT | CASSGQGVLTGELFF
15 | TRBJ2-5 | . | . | TRBV3-1/TRBV3-2 | TGTGCCAGCAGCCAAGATCCTCAGGCCCGAGAGACCCAGTACTTC | CASSQDPQARETQYF
14 | TRBJ1-4 | TRBD1 | . | TRBV28 | TGTGCCAGCAGTCCGGGACAGGCATTTGAAAAACTGTTTTTT | CASSPGQAFEKLFF
13 | TRBJ1-2 | TRBD1 | . | TRBV11-2 | TGTGCCAGCAGCCCCGGGACAGATTATGGCTACACCTTC | CASSPGTDYGYTF
16 | TRBJ2-7 | TRBD2 | . | TRBV28 | TGTGCCAGCAGCTTTGGGATTGCTAGCGGGAGCCACGAGCAGTACTTC | CASSFGIASGSHEQYF
14 | TRBJ1-2 | TRBD1 | once | TRBV5-1 | TGCGCCAGCAGCTTGGAAGGACAGGGGGCTCGCTACACCTTC | CASSLEGQGARYTF
15 | TRBJ2-3 | TRBD2 | . | TRBV2 | TGTGCCAGCGGAGGAAGCGGGAGGAGCACAGATACGCAGTATTTT | CASGGSGRSTDTQYF
15 | TRBJ2-1 | . | . | TRBV6-1 | TGTGCCAGCAGTGAAAAGTCTAGCGCCTACAATGAGCAGTTCTTC | CASSEKSSAYNEQFF
17 | TRBJ1-4 | . | . | TRBV5-1 | TGCGCCAGCAGCCGAACTAGAGGGACAAGCCCTAATGAAAAACTGTTTTTT | CASSRTRGTSPNEKLFF
15 | TRBJ1-1 | . | . | TRBV5-5 | TGTGCCAGCAGCTTGGTCTCTACCCAAAACACTGAAGCTTTCTTT | CASSLVSTQNTEAFF
14 | TRBJ1-6 | . | . | TRBV5-1 | TGCGCCAGCTCAGGACAGAATTATAATTCACCCCTCCACTTT | CASSGQNYNSPLHF
16 | TRBJ2-3 | . | . | TRBV25-1 | TGTGCCAGCAGTGAAGGAATTAGCGGTTTCACAGATACGCAGTATTTT | CASSEGISGFTDTQYF
17 | TRBJ1-1 | . | . | TRBV9 | TGTGCCAGCAGCAATGGACAGTTTGGGTTCCCGAACACTGAAGCTTTCTTT | CASSNGQFGFPNTEAFF
14 | TRBJ2-3 | . | . | TRBV6-4 | TGTGCCAGCAGTAAAGACCCGGGTCCAGATACGCAGTATTTT | CASSKDPGPDTQYF
15 | TRBJ1-1 | . | once | TRBV11-2 | TGTGCCAGCAGTCCCGCTACGGGGGGCAGCACTGAAGCTTTCTTT | CASSPATGGSTEAFF
16 | TRBJ1-3 | . | . | TRBV19 | TGTGCCAGTAGTATTAGGACACGGAGTACGGGAAACACCATATATTTT | CASSIRTRSTGNTIYF
14 | TRBJ2-7 | . | . | TRBV5-1 | TGCGCCAGCAGCTTGACCGGGACTGGGAACGAGCAGTACTTC | CASSLTGTGNEQYF
17 | TRBJ2-1 | TRBD2 | once | TRBV11-3 | TGTGCCAGCAGCTTAGTAGGTGGACTAGCGGGACCAAATGAGCAGTTCTTC | CASSLVGGLAGPNEQFF
15 | TRBJ1-5 | . | . | TRBV15 | TGTGCCACCAGCAGGGACCGGGAACACAATCAGCCCCAGCATTTT | CATSRDREHNQPQHF
18 | TRBJ1-2 | . | . | TRBV5-1 | TGCGCCAGCAGCTTGGCGGCGAGACACATGGCCGGGGTAGATGGCTACACCTTC | CASSLAARHMAGVDGYTF
15 | TRBJ1-3 | . | . | TRBV9 | TGTGCCAGCAGCGCGCGATTGGGAGGAGGAAACACCATATATTTT | CASSARLGGGNTIYF
11 | TRBJ1-2 | . | . | TRBV2 | TGTGCCAGCAGCGCCCGGGGAGGCTACACCTTC | CASSARGGYTF
11 | TRBJ2-5 | . | . | TRBV10-3 | TGTGCCATCATGGCTGGAGAGACCCAGTACTTC | CAIMAGETQYF
14 | TRBJ1-1 | . | few | TRBV6-2/TRBV6-3 | TGTGCCAGCAGTTTGGGAGGGGCGAACAAACGGGCTTTCTTT | CASSLGGANKRAFF
15 | TRBJ1-6 | . | . | TRBV4-1 | TGCGCCAGCAGCCAAGATCTCCAGGGTAGAAAGTCCCTCCACTTT | CASSQDLQGRKSLHF
18 | TRBJ1-3 | . | . | TRBV30 | TGTGCCTGGAGTGTACGGAAAGGGGGTACTTTCTCTGGAAACACCATATATTTT | CAWSVRKGGTFSGNTIYF
13 | TRBJ2-7 | . | . | TRBV5-1 | TGCGCCAGCAGCTTGTACGAGGGCTACGAGCAGTACTTC | CASSLYEGYEQYF
17 | TRBJ1-1 | . | . | TRBV7-9 | TGTGCCAGCAGCTTAGACGGTGGGGGACACATGAACACTGAAGCTTTCTTT | CASSLDGGGHMNTEAFF
14 | TRBJ1-2 | TRBD1 | . | TRBV9 | TGTGCCAGTACCCTACAACAGGGGAGATATGGCTACACCTTC | CASTLQQGRYGYTF
13 | TRBJ2-1 | . | . | TRBV14 | TGTGCCAGCAGTTCCGGGTCCTACAATGAGCAGTTCTTC | CASSSGSYNEQFF
16 | TRBJ1-5 | TRBD1 | . | TRBV28 | TGTGCCAGCAGCCCCTTCGCCAGGGGGTCGATTCAGCCCCAGCATTTT | CASSPFARGSIQPQHF
14 | TRBJ2-7 | . | once | TRBV3-1/TRBV3-2 | TGTGCCAGCAGCCGAGGGTGGGATCCCTACGAGCAGTACTTC | CASSRGWDPYEQYF
16 | TRBJ1-4 | . | . | TRBV24-1 | TGTGCCACCAGTGACCGGGACACCACAACTAATGAAAAACTGTTTTTT | CATSDRDTTTNEKLFF
14 | TRBJ2-7 | TRBD1 | once | TRBV29-1 | TGCAGCGCCGGGGACAGGCGACCCTCCTACGAGCAGTACTTC | CSAGDRRPSYEQYF
17 | TRBJ1-1 | . | . | TRBV5-4 | TGTGCCAGCAGCCCTGGGGCGGGGGGGTGGATGAACACTGAAGCTTTCTTT | CASSPGAGGWMNTEAFF
16 | TRBJ2-7 | TRBD1 | . | TRBV9 | TGTGCCAGCAGCGTAGAGGACAGGGTGGGCTCCTACGAGCAGTACTTC | CASSVEDRVGSYEQYF
14 | TRBJ2-3 | . | . | TRBV5-1 | TGCGCCAGCAGCTTGGGGGCAAGCACAGATACGCAGTATTTT | CASSLGASTDTQYF